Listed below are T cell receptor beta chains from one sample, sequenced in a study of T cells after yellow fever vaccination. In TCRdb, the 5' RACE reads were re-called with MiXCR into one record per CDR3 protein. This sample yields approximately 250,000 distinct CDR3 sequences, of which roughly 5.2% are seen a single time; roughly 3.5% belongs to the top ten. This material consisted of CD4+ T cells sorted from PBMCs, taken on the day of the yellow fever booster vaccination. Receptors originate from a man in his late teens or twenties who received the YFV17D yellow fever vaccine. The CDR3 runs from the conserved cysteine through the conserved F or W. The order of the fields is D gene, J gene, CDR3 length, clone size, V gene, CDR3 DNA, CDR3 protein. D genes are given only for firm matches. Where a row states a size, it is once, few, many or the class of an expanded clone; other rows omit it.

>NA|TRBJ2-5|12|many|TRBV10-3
TGTGCCATCAGTGAGAGGGAAGAGACCCAGTACTTC
CAISEREETQYF
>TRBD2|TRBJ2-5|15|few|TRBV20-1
TGCAGTGCTAGGGGGATGGCGGGGGGCCAAGAGACCCAGTACTTC
CSARGMAGGQETQYF
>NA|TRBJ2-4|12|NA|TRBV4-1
TGCGCCAGCAGCCAAGTAGGCCTCCTTCAGTACTTC
CASSQVGLLQYF
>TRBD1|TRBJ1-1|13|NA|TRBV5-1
TGCGCCAGCAGCCAACAGGGGATTCCTCAAGCTTTCTTC
CASSQQGIPQAFF
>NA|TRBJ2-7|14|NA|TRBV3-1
TGTGCCAGCAGCCAAGAATGGCGCTCCTACGAGCAGTACTTC
CASSQEWRSYEQYF
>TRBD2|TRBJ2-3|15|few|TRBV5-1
TGCGCCAGCAGCTTGGGGACTAGCGGGGGGGATGCGCAGTATTTT
CASSLGTSGGDAQYF
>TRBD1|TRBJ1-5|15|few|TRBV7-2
TGTGCCAGCAGCTTAAGGGGGCAAAGCAATCAGCCCCAGCATTTT
CASSLRGQSNQPQHF
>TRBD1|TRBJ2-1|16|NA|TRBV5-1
TGCGCCAGCAGTTTCTCCCCCGGGACAGATTACAATGAGCAGTTCTTC
CASSFSPGTDYNEQFF
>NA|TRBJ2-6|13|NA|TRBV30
TGTGCCTGGAGAGTGGCTGGGGCCAACGTCCTGACTTTC
CAWRVAGANVLTF
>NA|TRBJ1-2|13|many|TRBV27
TGTGCCAGCAGTTTTTCCGGAAGCTATGGCTACACCTTC
CASSFSGSYGYTF
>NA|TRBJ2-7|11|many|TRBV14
TGTGCCAGCAGCCATAGCTACGAGCAGTACTTC
CASSHSYEQYF
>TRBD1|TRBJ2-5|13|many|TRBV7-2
TGTGCCAGCAGGCCGTACAGGGGAGAGACCCAGTACTTC
CASRPYRGETQYF
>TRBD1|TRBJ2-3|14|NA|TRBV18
TGTGCCAGCTCACCCCGACAGGGACCAGATACGCAGTATTTT
CASSPRQGPDTQYF
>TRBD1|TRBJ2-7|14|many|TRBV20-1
TGCAGTGCATTCCGGGACAGCCTAACCTACGAGCAGTACTTC
CSAFRDSLTYEQYF
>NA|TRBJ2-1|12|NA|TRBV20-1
TGCAGTTTTGGATGGGCCGACAATGAGCAGTTCTTC
CSFGWADNEQFF
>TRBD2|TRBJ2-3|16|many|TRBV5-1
TGCGCCAGCAGCTTGGGGCCAGCGGGGGGTACAGATACGCAGTATTTT
CASSLGPAGGTDTQYF
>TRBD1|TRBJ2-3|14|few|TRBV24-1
TGTGCCACCAGCGGACAGGGCGAGACAGATACGCAGTATTTT
CATSGQGETDTQYF
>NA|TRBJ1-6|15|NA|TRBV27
TGTGCCAGCAGTTCCCCAAGCTCCTATAATTCACCCCTCCACTTT
CASSSPSSYNSPLHF
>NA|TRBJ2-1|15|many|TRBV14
TGTGCCAGCAGCCAACTCTCCATATCCTACAATGAGCAGTTCTTC
CASSQLSISYNEQFF
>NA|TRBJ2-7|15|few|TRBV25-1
TGTGCCAGCAGTATCCGCGGAGGTCTGGGTTACGAGCAGTACTTC
CASSIRGGLGYEQYF
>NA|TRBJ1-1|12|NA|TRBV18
TGTGCCAGCTCACCAGCTGTGACTGAAGCTTTCTTT
CASSPAVTEAFF
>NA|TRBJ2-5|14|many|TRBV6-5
TGTGCCAGCAGTAGATCGACCCGGTGGGAGACCCAGTACTTC
CASSRSTRWETQYF
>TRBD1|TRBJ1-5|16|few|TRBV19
TGTGCCAGTAGCTCATCACCGGGACAGAACAATCAGCCCCAGCATTTT
CASSSSPGQNNQPQHF
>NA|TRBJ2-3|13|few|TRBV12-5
TGTGCTAGTGGTTTGGGCGGAACAGATACGCAGTATTTT
CASGLGGTDTQYF
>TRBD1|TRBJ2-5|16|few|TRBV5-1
TGCGCCAGCAGACCACAACAGGGGGCTATAGGAGAGACCCAGTACTTC
CASRPQQGAIGETQYF
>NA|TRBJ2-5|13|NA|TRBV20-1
TGCAGTGCTCCCGGGACCACCCGGGAGACCCAGTACTTC
CSAPGTTRETQYF
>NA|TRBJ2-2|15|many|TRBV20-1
TGCAGTGCTAGACTCTCGCTAGACAAAACCGGGGAGCTGTTTTTT
CSARLSLDKTGELFF
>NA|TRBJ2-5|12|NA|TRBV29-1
TGCAGCGTTCGACGTAACCAAGAGACCCAGTACTTC
CSVRRNQETQYF
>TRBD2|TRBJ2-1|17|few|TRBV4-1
TGCGCCAGCAGCCCAACCCTAGCGGGGGGCCACTACAATGAGCAGTTCTTC
CASSPTLAGGHYNEQFF
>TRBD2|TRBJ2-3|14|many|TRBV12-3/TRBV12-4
TGTGCCAGCAGTTTACGGGGGGGCACAGATACGCAGTATTTT
CASSLRGGTDTQYF
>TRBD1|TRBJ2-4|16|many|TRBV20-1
TGCAGTGCTAGGGACAGGCTTAGGATAGCCAAAAACATTCAGTACTTC
CSARDRLRIAKNIQYF
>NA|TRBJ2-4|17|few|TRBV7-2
TGTGCCAGCAGCTTAGTTGGGCTAAAGCTAGCCAAAAACATTCAGTACTTC
CASSLVGLKLAKNIQYF
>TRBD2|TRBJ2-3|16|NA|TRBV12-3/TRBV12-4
TGTGCCAGCAGTTCGGGACTAGCGGGGGGCGGAGATACGCAGTATTTT
CASSSGLAGGGDTQYF
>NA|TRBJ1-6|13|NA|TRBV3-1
TGTGCCTGCAGCCAGTCGTACGATTCACCCCTCCACTTT
CACSQSYDSPLHF
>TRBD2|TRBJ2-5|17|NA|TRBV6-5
TGTGCCAGCCATCCCAGCGGGGGGGGCGGCCGGCAAGAGACCCAGTACTTC
CASHPSGGGGRQETQYF
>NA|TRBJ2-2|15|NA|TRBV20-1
TGCAGTGCTAGAGTGGGGGCAGCGAACACCGGGGAGCTGTTTTTT
CSARVGAANTGELFF
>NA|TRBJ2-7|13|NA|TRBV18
TGTGCCAGCTCACAGAGGACAGACTACGAGCAGTACTTC
CASSQRTDYEQYF
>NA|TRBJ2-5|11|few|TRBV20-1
TGCAGTGCTATTAGTTATCAGACCCAGTACTTC
CSAISYQTQYF
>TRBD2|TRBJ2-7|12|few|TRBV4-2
TGTGCCAGCAGCAAGAGCGGGGACGAGCAGTACTTC
CASSKSGDEQYF
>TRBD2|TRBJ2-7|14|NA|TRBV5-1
TGCGCCAGCAGCCCTAGGACTAGCGGCTACGAGCAGTACTTC
CASSPRTSGYEQYF
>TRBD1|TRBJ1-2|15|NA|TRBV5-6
TGTGCCAGCAGCTTGGGGGACAGGGTGAGCTATGGCTACACCTTC
CASSLGDRVSYGYTF
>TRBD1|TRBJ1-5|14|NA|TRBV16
TGTGCCAGCAGCCAACAGACAGGGATCCAGCCCCAGCATTTT
CASSQQTGIQPQHF
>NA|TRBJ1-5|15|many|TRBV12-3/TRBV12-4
TGTGCCAGCAGTTTGCAGGCTGGGGGCAATCAGCCCCAGCATTTT
CASSLQAGGNQPQHF
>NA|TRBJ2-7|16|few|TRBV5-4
TGTGCCAGCAGCCCGAAGTGGAGGGGGACAGTCGGGGAGCAGTACTTC
CASSPKWRGTVGEQYF
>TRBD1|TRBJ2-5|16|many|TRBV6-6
TGTGCCAGCAGTACACACCAGACAGGGGTAGGAGAGACCCAGTACTTC
CASSTHQTGVGETQYF
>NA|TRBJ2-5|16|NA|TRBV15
TGTGCCACCAGCAGTGGTTTCGCCTTAGGAGTAGAGACCCAGTACTTC
CATSSGFALGVETQYF
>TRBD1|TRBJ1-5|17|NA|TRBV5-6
TGTGCCAGCAGCTTAGGGGACAGACTCTATAGCAATCAGCCCCAGCATTTT
CASSLGDRLYSNQPQHF
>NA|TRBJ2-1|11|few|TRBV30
TGTGCCTGGATTTTTGGGGATGAGCAGTTCTTC
CAWIFGDEQFF
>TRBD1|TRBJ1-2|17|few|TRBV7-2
TGTGCCAGCAGCCCAGGAGGGACAGGGTCCCTAATCGATGGCTACACCTTC
CASSPGGTGSLIDGYTF